This is a list of T cell receptor beta chains from one sample in a study of blood T cell repertoires in COVID-19. Repertoires were generated with immunoSEQ multiplex PCR, while TCRdb's copy carries only in-frame clones and drops some. The repertoire consists of fewer than 40,000 clones, with around nine tenths occurring once and the leading ten covering roughly a third. Input material: peripheral blood. These receptors originate from a man aged 65 to 79 with active COVID-19. Both conserved end residues are part of each CDR3.

v_gene: TRBV7-9; CDR3aa: CASSFSPGRTNTEAFF
v_gene: TRBV27; CDR3aa: CASRIPGQGTDTQYF
v_gene: TRBV13; CDR3aa: CASSRTGLAAYEQYF
v_gene: TRBV5-4; CDR3aa: CASTPFIANYGYTF
v_gene: TRBV7-3; CDR3aa: CASSLFGPVMDTQYF
v_gene: TRBV10-2; CDR3aa: CASAAGTARTQYF
v_gene: TRBV7-6; CDR3aa: CASSPREAYTEAFF
v_gene: TRBV24-1; CDR3aa: CATSVPAGGFGEQFF
v_gene: TRBV7-9; CDR3aa: CASSFDIGPYNEQFF
v_gene: TRBV7-2; CDR3aa: CASSWTSGRVSYEQYF
v_gene: TRBV6-5; CDR3aa: CASSYWGTEKSPLHF
v_gene: TRBV6-2/TRBV6-3; CDR3aa: CASSLDRAHEQYF
v_gene: TRBV16; CDR3aa: CASSQQSENSPLHF
v_gene: TRBV27; CDR3aa: CASSLSSVTGELFF
v_gene: TRBV30; CDR3aa: CAWSDMVSTQYF
v_gene: TRBV25-1; CDR3aa: CASSGLTGVNYGYTF
v_gene: TRBV9; CDR3aa: CASSQGLATDTQYF
v_gene: TRBV18; CDR3aa: CASSHIQGVGGIEKLFF
v_gene: TRBV19; CDR3aa: CASSTRQSNQPQHF
v_gene: TRBV5-1; CDR3aa: CASSLAGYDPSMYF
v_gene: TRBV6-5; CDR3aa: CASGLGTSGSPGFF
v_gene: TRBV24-1; CDR3aa: CATSATGLADTYEQYF
v_gene: TRBV6-2/TRBV6-3; CDR3aa: CASSYSGGLWSTEAFF
v_gene: TRBV2; CDR3aa: CASSDPGEQFF
v_gene: TRBV4-2; CDR3aa: CASSRPGLGGNEQFF
v_gene: TRBV3-1/TRBV3-2; CDR3aa: CASSHNLGAGDTQYF
v_gene: TRBV29-1; CDR3aa: CSVEVDGVVNTGELFF
v_gene: TRBV7-2; CDR3aa: CASSSEAGREDTQYF
v_gene: TRBV6-5; CDR3aa: CASSYSGGREIYGYTF
v_gene: TRBV28; CDR3aa: CASSIAGTGSGELFF
v_gene: TRBV18; CDR3aa: CASSPPRQGEGYTGELFF
v_gene: TRBV6-6; CDR3aa: CASGVAYEQYF
v_gene: TRBV7-8; CDR3aa: CASSSQRGGSDTQYF
v_gene: TRBV10-3; CDR3aa: CAISESKGTFSYNEQFF
v_gene: TRBV18; CDR3aa: CASSPQQETQYF
v_gene: TRBV7-6; CDR3aa: CASSLRLAGGTDTQYF
v_gene: TRBV7-3; CDR3aa: CASSLAGGPEETQYF
v_gene: TRBV2; CDR3aa: CASRPGQAGGSPLHF
v_gene: TRBV6-4; CDR3aa: CASRPRDTAYGYTF
v_gene: TRBV2; CDR3aa: CASSEEGTGGYEQYF
v_gene: TRBV6-2/TRBV6-3; CDR3aa: CASSPPGLAGTGELFF
v_gene: TRBV6-6; CDR3aa: CASRAGSYNSPLHF
v_gene: TRBV4-1; CDR3aa: CASSPAGQGSYGYTF
v_gene: TRBV10-3; CDR3aa: CAISESGTGASPLHF